What follows are 13 T cell receptor beta chains derived from one specimen sequenced in a study of blood T cell repertoires in COVID-19. The data were produced by immunoSEQ multiplex PCR, yet TCRdb's version contains in-frame clones alone and is incomplete. Of about 100,000 clones in the sample, around 90% are singletons; the top ten hold approximately 5.3%. Specimen: peripheral blood. These receptor sequences come from a human donor in a cohort sampled during active COVID-19.

This clone appeared a single time. This chain uses TRBV6-5 with TRBJ2-1; TRBD1 agrees at 8 bases. The junction had 8 bases not matched to a gene; V was cut back by 6 bases and J by 4 bases. The CDR3 sequence is 15 residues long. CDR1 is MNHEY, CDR2 SVGAGI, per germline. CDR3 in amino acids: CASSPTGVAYNEQFF. The DNA of the CDR3 is TGTGCCAGCAGCCCGACAGGGGTCGCGTACAATGAGCAGTTCTTC.

V is TRBV14 and J is TRBJ2-1, with 12 bases that match TRBD2. This CDR3 comprises 19 residues. Per germline, CDR1 SGHDN and CDR2 FVKESK. V shed 1 base and J 2 bases; nucleotides not matched to a gene: 9. The CDR3 loop is CASSQVVGLAGGTYNEQFF. The CDR3 coding sequence is TGTGCCAGCAGCCAAGTTGTCGGTCTAGCGGGAGGGACCTACAATGAGCAGTTCTTC.

The rearrangement uses TRBV19 and TRBJ2-4; TRBD2 matches at 9 bases. The CDR3 has 14 residues. After removal of 4 bases from V and 6 bases from J, the junction contained 4 bases not matched to a gene. Germline V gene sequence: CDR1 LNHDA, CDR2 SQIVND (reference sequence). In nucleotides, the CDR3 is TGTGCCAGTAGTAAGCGGGAGGATAGAAACATTCAGTACTTC. Its translation is CASSKREDRNIQYF.

The chain is built from TRBV6-6 and TRBJ2-7; D is unclear. Germline CDR1 MNHNY, CDR2 SVGAGI (reference sequence). The CDR3 is made up of 12 amino acids. Trimming took off 5 bases at V and 5 bases at J, with 10 bases between the two ends. The CDR3 DNA reads TGTGCCAGCAGTCTCCGACAACACGAGCAGTACTTC. It encodes CASSLRQHEQYF.

The CDR3 loop reads CASSPWGGSSGANVLTF. CDR3 in DNA: TGTGCCAGCAGTCCATGGGGCGGGAGCTCTGGGGCCAACGTCCTGACTTTC. This sequence joins TRBV27 and TRBJ2-6; TRBD2 agrees at 7 bases. This CDR3 contains 17 residues. Losses at the gene ends were 5 bases for V and 0 bases for J; bases not matched to a gene: 7. Germline CDR1 is MNHEY and CDR2 is SMNVEV (reference sequence).

This chain links TRBV11-2 with TRBJ2-7; no definite D call. The germline V gene encodes CDR1 SGHAT and CDR2 FQNNGV. CDR3 length equals 17 residues. V lost 6 bases to trimming and J lost 0 bases, with 21 bases between them. The CDR3 DNA reads TGTGCCAGCAGGTATCCCGGAATAGGAGACCGCTCCTACGAGCAGTACTTC. It encodes CASRYPGIGDRSYEQYF. Full variable domain (missing parts from reference TRBV11-2 and TRBJ2-7): EAGVAQSPRYKIIEKRQSVAFWCNPISGHATLYWYQQILGQGPKLLIQFQNNGVVDDSQLPKDRFSAERLKGVDSTLKIQPAKLEDSAVYLCASRYPGIGDRSYEQYFGPGTRLTVT.

This clone is a singleton in its sample. This chain connects TRBV6-1 to TRBJ2-7; no firm D call. V lost 2 bases, J lost 0 bases, and 8 bases lay in between. Looked up from germline, CDR1 is MNHNS and CDR2 is SASEGT. This CDR3 is 14 amino acids long. The CDR3 reads CASSEQISSYEQYF. CDR3 DNA: TGTGCCAGCAGTGAACAGATAAGCTCCTACGAGCAGTACTTC.

As for this clone: At one end the junction does not follow the germline gene, possibly because of a read error. The rearrangement uses TRBV7-7 and TRBJ2-1; 13 positions agree with TRBD2. The CDR3 is 15 residues long. Germline-derived CDR1 and CDR2 are SSHAT and FNYEAQ (reference sequence). The CDR3: CASSLGLAGDNEQFF. In DNA form, the CDR3 reads TGTGCTAGCAGCCTAGGACTAGCGGGAGACAATGAGCAGTTCTTC. Using reference TRBV7-7 and TRBJ2-1 for the parts outside the CDR3, the full variable domain is GAGVSQSPRYKVTKRGQDVTLRCDPISSHATLYWYQQALGQGPEFLTYFNYEAQPDKSGLPSDRFSAERPEGSISTLTIQRTEQRDSAMYRCASSLGLAGDNEQFFGPGTRLTVL.

There are a few counts of this clone. The CDR3 DNA sequence: TGTGCCAGCAGAGACACAGGGTTTGGTGAAGCTTTCTTT. This gives the protein CASRDTGFGEAFF. V is TRBV27 and J is TRBJ1-1; a possible D gene is TRBD1 (6 bases). Trimming pared 6 bases from V and 7 bases from J, leaving 15 bases between. Germline V lookup: CDR1 MNHEY, CDR2 SMNVEV (reference sequence). The CDR3 runs 13 residues.

The chain carries TRBV27 and TRBJ2-7; 10 bases match TRBD2. CDR1 MNHEY and CDR2 SMNVEV come from the germline V gene (reference sequence). The V segment lost 6 bases and the J segment 4 bases; nucleotides outside the gene matches: 3. The CDR3 sequence is 13 residues long. The CDR3 region is CASSPGLAYEQYF. The CDR3 bases are TGTGCCAGCAGCCCGGGACTAGCGTACGAGCAGTACTTC.

This clone was counted once. The genes are TRBV10-3 and TRBJ2-5; 7 bases align to TRBD1. Unmatched junction bases numbered 4, after V lost 4 bases and J lost 2 bases. CDR1 is ENHRY, CDR2 SYGVKD, per germline. This CDR3 is 14 amino acids long. The CDR3 sequence is CAISVSTGQETQYF. As DNA, the CDR3 is TGTGCCATCAGTGTATCGACAGGGCAAGAGACCCAGTACTTC.

V is TRBV7-2 and J is TRBJ2-1; TRBD2 is a possible D gene (5 bases). The V and J ends lost 5 bases and 0 bases respectively, with 5 bases between them. Germline loops: CDR1 SGHTA, CDR2 FQGNSA. The CDR3 is made up of 13 amino acids. For the CDR3, the DNA is TGTGCCAGCAGCACTAGCTCCTACAATGAGCAGTTCTTC. This translates into CASSTSSYNEQFF.

This sequence joins TRBV27 and TRBJ1-2; no clear D. The V end lost 2 bases, the J end lost 0 bases, and 7 bases lay between the germline ends. The CDR3 extends over 14 amino acids. Germline assignment: CDR1 MNHEY and CDR2 SMNVEV (reference sequence). In DNA form, the CDR3 reads TGTGCCAGCAGTTTACGACACTCTAACTATGGCTACACCTTC. It is translated as CASSLRHSNYGYTF.